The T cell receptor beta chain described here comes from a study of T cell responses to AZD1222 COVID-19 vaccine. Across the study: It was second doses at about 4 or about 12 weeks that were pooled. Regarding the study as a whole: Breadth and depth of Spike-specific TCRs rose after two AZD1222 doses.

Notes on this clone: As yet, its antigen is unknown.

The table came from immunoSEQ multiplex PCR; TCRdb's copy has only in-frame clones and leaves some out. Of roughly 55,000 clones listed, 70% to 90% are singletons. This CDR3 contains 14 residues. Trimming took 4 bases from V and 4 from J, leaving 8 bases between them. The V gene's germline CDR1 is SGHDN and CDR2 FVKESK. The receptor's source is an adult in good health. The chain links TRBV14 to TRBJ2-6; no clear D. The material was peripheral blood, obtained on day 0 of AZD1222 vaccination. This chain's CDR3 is CASSPLGGANVLTF. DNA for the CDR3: TGTGCCAGCAGCCCCCTCGGGGGGGCCAACGTCCTGACTTTC.